Each of the 7 T cell receptor beta chains below was sequenced from the same sample in a study of blood T cell repertoires in COVID-19. Sequenced by immunoSEQ multiplex PCR; TCRdb stores in-frame clones only, minus some. This table holds roughly 440,000 clones, 88% found once. The sample was peripheral blood. The receptors stem from a woman aged 45 to 65 with COVID-19, enrolled during active disease.

The sample holds a few counts of this clone. This sequence joins TRBV7-2 and TRBJ2-3, with D possibly matching TRBD2 (6 bases). The ends were cut back, 1 base at V and 0 bases at J, with 8 bases in the middle. CDR3 length: 15 residues. Germline assignment: CDR1 SGHTA and CDR2 FQGNSA. CDR3 in DNA: TGTGCCAGCAGCTTAGATAGCGGCAGCACAGATACGCAGTATTTT. Its protein is CASSLDSGSTDTQYF.

This rearrangement joins TRBV4-1 to TRBJ1-2; D ambiguous. Germline values: CDR1 MGHRA, CDR2 YSYEKL. The CDR3 has 11 residues. Deletions cut 3 bases from V and 8 bases from J, with 7 bases between. CDR3 protein: CASSHPMGYTF. CDR3 coding DNA: TGCGCCAGCAGCCATCCCATGGGCTACACCTTC.

The gene calls are TRBV2 and TRBJ1-2, with TRBD1 matching over 8 bases. The germline V gene has CDR1 SNHLY and CDR2 FYNNEI. This CDR3 is 15 amino acids long. J lost 7 bases, V lost 5 bases, and 12 bases had no gene match. The CDR3 nucleotides read TGTGCCAGCAGTACCACCAGGGGGCAGGGCACTGGCTACACCTTC. Encoded protein: CASSTTRGQGTGYTF. Complete variable domain (other parts from reference TRBV2 and TRBJ1-2): EPEVTQTPSHQVTQMGQEVILRCVPISNHLYFYWYRQILGQKVEFLVSFYNNEISEKSEIFDDQFSVERPDGSNFTLKIRSTKLEDSAMYFCASSTTRGQGTGYTFGSGTRLTVV.

CDR3 DNA sequence: TGTGCCAGCAGTGAATGGGGAGGAACTGAAGCTTTCTTT. Translated: CASSEWGGTEAFF. The V and J genes are TRBV2 and TRBJ1-1, with D hard to call. Germline loops: CDR1 SNHLY, CDR2 FYNNEI. The ends were cut back, 2 bases at V and 5 bases at J, with 9 bases in the middle. This CDR3 comprises 13 residues.

This clone was observed once. This sequence joins TRBV9 and TRBJ1-1; D might be TRBD1 (5 bases). The length of the CDR3 is 17 residues. Germline CDR1 and CDR2: SGDLS and YYNGEE. V shed 5 bases and J shed 3 bases, with 23 bases lying between them. The CDR3 DNA sequence: TGTGCCAGCAGTGGAATCACCTCCAGGGAGGCGGACACTGAAGCTTTCTTT. Translated, it gives CASSGITSREADTEAFF.

The gene calls are TRBV6-5 and TRBJ1-5; the D gene is possibly TRBD1 (5 bases). V was shortened by 5 bases and J by 1 base, with 12 bases between the two germline ends. Germline CDR1 and CDR2: MNHEY and SVGAGI. The CDR3 is 15 amino acids. The CDR3 is CASSKSGGSNQPQHF. In DNA form, the CDR3 reads TGTGCCAGCAGTAAATCGGGGGGGAGCAATCAGCCCCAGCATTTT.

This clone has just a few counts. The CDR3 DNA reads as TGCAGTGCTAGTTTGGGGGCTGAAAACACCATATATTTT. Encoded protein: CSASLGAENTIYF. The chain combines TRBV20-1 with TRBJ1-3, with a tentative D call TRBD1 (6 bases). Looked up from germline, CDR1 is DFQATT and CDR2 is SNEGSKA (reference sequence). The length of the CDR3 is 13 residues. V was shortened by 3 bases and J by 6 bases, with 12 bases between the two germline ends.